The 8 T cell receptor beta chains listed next were all sequenced from one sample in a study of blood T cell repertoires in COVID-19. The method was immunoSEQ multiplex PCR; TCRdb's version includes in-frame clones alone and lacks a portion of them. The sample has around 180,000 clones; roughly three quarters are singletons. What was sequenced was PBMCs or T cells enriched from blood (not recorded which). All receptors come from a woman between 50 and 59 years old with acute COVID-19.

The genes are TRBV7-3 and TRBJ1-1; D remains ambiguous. Per germline, CDR1 SGHTA and CDR2 FQGTGA. Trimming took off 2 bases at V and 1 base at J, with 8 bases between the two ends. The CDR3 totals 14 residues. DNA of the CDR3: TGTGCCAGCAGCTTAGTCGGTGCGAACACTGAAGCTTTCTTT. Residues: CASSLVGANTEAFF.

The chain employs TRBV2 and TRBJ2-2, with 7 positions matching TRBD2. The V gene end was trimmed by 6 bases and the J gene end by 6 bases; junction bases not matched to a gene: 1. This CDR3 has 12 residues. Germline V lookup: CDR1 SNHLY, CDR2 FYNNEI. DNA of the CDR3: TGTGCCAGCAGGGGAGGGGCCGGGGAGCTGTTTTTT. It yields the protein CASRGGAGELFF.

This chain connects TRBV7-6 to TRBJ1-3; no definite D call. The CDR3 is made up of 16 amino acids. The V end was cut by 5 bases, the J end by 4 bases, with 18 bases between. Germline CDR1 SGHVS, CDR2 FNYEAQ. Here the CDR3 reads CASSPVTTVTGNTIYF. DNA of the CDR3: TGTGCCAGCAGCCCAGTAACTACGGTCACGGGAAACACCATATATTTT.

The V gene is TRBV6-4, the J gene TRBJ1-1; 10 nucleotides agree with TRBD1. This CDR3 is built from 16 residues. Per germline, CDR1 MRHNA and CDR2 SNTAGT. V lost 2 bases and J lost 3; bases outside the gene matches: 6. The CDR3, as DNA: TGTGCCAGCAGTGACACGCGACAGGGGGCCCACACTGAAGCTTTCTTT. This translates into CASSDTRQGAHTEAFF.

V usage is TRBV6-5 and J usage is TRBJ1-6, with D tentatively TRBD1 (6 bases). V was shortened by 1 base and J by 8 bases, with 12 bases between the two germline ends. This CDR3 is built from 15 residues. CDR1 is MNHEY, CDR2 SVGAGI, per germline. The DNA of the CDR3 is TGTGCCAGCAGTTACTGGGGGGGCATGGATTCACCCCTCCACTTT. This encodes CASSYWGGMDSPLHF.

Concerning this clone itself: The same CDR3 can be traced to other DNA sequences in this sample. The chain joins TRBV7-9 to TRBJ1-1; a possible D gene is TRBD1 (6 bases). Germline V CDR1 and CDR2: SEHNR, FQNEAQ (reference sequence). The CDR3 loop spans 13 amino acids. V lost 6 bases and J lost 5, with 13 bases in between. The CDR3: CASSLDRGTEAFF. The CDR3 DNA reads as TGTGCCAGCAGTTTGGACAGAGGAACTGAAGCTTTCTTT.

The rearrangement joins TRBV3-1 (or the pseudogene TRBV3-2) to TRBJ1-2, with D possibly being TRBD1 (5 bases). This CDR3 is 15 amino acids long. V lost 1 base and J lost 4, with 13 bases in between. The germline V gene encodes CDR1 LGHDT and CDR2 YNNKEL (reference sequence). The DNA of the CDR3 is TGTGCCAGCAGCCAAGGACAGTCTTTTGGCTATGGCTACACCTTC. Protein sequence: CASSQGQSFGYGYTF.

This clone is a singleton in its sample. The V call is TRBV7-9, the J call TRBJ2-3; TRBD2 matches 8 bases. The J segment lost 4 bases and the V segment lost 3 bases, leaving 3 bases of the junction unmatched. CDR1 SEHNR and CDR2 FQNEAQ come from the germline V gene (reference sequence). CDR3 length: 14 residues. This chain's CDR3 is CASSFSGAADTQYF. For the CDR3, the DNA is TGTGCCAGCAGCTTTAGCGGGGCGGCAGATACGCAGTATTTT.